These 27 T cell receptor beta chains share one sample of origin, sequenced in a study of T cell repertoires in cytomegalovirus infection. Their antigen targets remain unknown. TCRdb reprocessed the reads via MiXCR and lists one record per CDR3 protein. Among about 770,000 distinct CDR3 sequences listed, 25% to 35% were seen once. The material sequenced was cultured CD8+ T cells from PBMCs, taken from culture after CMV antigen stimulation. The receptors shown here come from a human donor in good health (CMV status not recorded). Some clones in this sample may be carry-over from other donors' samples.

This clonotype was observed a handful of times. The V gene is TRBV5-5, the J gene TRBJ1-1; 8 bases line up with TRBD1. The V gene end was trimmed by 4 bases and the J gene end by 1 base; junction bases not matched to a gene: 9. CDR1 is SGHKS, CDR2 YYEKEE, per germline (reference sequence). The CDR3 runs to 16 residues. The CDR3 is CASSILRGRENTEAFF. The CDR3 region has the DNA TGTGCCAGCAGCATACTCAGGGGGCGAGAGAACACTGAAGCTTTCTTT. The full variable domain, its missing parts supplied by reference TRBV5-5 and TRBJ1-1, is DAGVTQSPTHLIKTRGQQVTLRCSPISGHKSVSWYQQVLGQGPQFIFQYYEKEERGRGNFPDRFSARQFPNYSSELNVNALLLGDSALYLCASSILRGRENTEAFFGQGTRLTVV.

This clonotype came up many times. The chain has TRBV7-2 and TRBJ1-1; a possible D gene is TRBD1 (6 bases). V was clipped by 2 bases and J by 10 bases, with 11 bases between them. Germline V gene sequence: CDR1 SGHTA, CDR2 FQGNSA. The CDR3 length is 12 residues. The CDR3 DNA sequence: TGTGCCAGCAGCTTAAACGCACAGGGAGCTTTCTTT. This encodes CASSLNAQGAFF.

The chain has TRBV12-3 or TRBV12-4 and TRBJ1-2; 9 bases agree with TRBD1. The CDR3 spans 16 residues. The trim removed 6 bases at V and 3 bases at J, leaving 11 bases unmatched. CDR3 in DNA: TGTGCCAGCAGCGGACAGGGGCCCGGAAGATACTATGGCTACACCTTC. It specifies CASSGQGPGRYYGYTF.

This clonotype was seen more than once but under ten times. The chain employs TRBV7-6 and TRBJ2-2, with 14 nucleotides matching TRBD2. This CDR3 region has 16 residues. V was clipped by 3 bases and J by 7 bases; unmatched bases: 4. Germline V gene sequence: CDR1 SGHVS, CDR2 FNYEAQ. The CDR3 DNA follows: TGTGCCAGCAGCTTCCGACTAGCGGGGGGGATCGGGGAGCTGTTTTTT. As protein: CASSFRLAGGIGELFF.

The chain carries TRBV4-2 and TRBJ1-2; the match to TRBD1 covers 7 bases. The CDR3 length is 15 residues. The germline V gene encodes CDR1 LGHNA and CDR2 YNFKEQ. V dropped 0 bases and J dropped 4; count of bases not matched to a gene: 5. This CDR3 reads CASSQEEGQSYGYTF. CDR3 nucleotides: TGTGCCAGCAGCCAAGAGGAGGGACAGAGCTATGGCTACACCTTC.

This chain joins TRBV20-1 and TRBJ2-1; perhaps TRBD2 as D (7 bases). Germline V gene lookup returns CDR1 DFQATT and CDR2 SNEGSKA (reference sequence). The CDR3 has 18 residues. V was clipped by 6 bases and J by 0 bases, with 24 bases between them. In DNA form, the CDR3 reads TGCAGTGCCCGGGGGGCAGCGGGTGGGAGGGGCTCCTACAATGAGCAGTTCTTC. This translates into CSARGAAGGRGSYNEQFF.

This clonotype occurred a few times. This chain uses TRBV7-9 with TRBJ1-6, with D possibly TRBD1 on 5 matching bases. Germline assignment: CDR1 SEHNR and CDR2 FQNEAQ (reference sequence). Trimming shortened V by 2 bases and J by 12 bases, and 11 bases separated the two germline ends. The CDR3 sequence is 13 residues long. The CDR3 reads CASSLRQSEPLHF. CDR3 DNA sequence: TGTGCCAGCAGCTTAAGACAGAGCGAACCCCTCCACTTT.

In its sample, this clonotype was seen a few times. The chain employs TRBV11-2 and TRBJ2-6; no clear D. Germline V gene data show CDR1 as SGHAT and CDR2 as FQNNGV. Deletions cut 1 base from V and 1 base from J, with 17 bases between. CDR3 length: 19 residues. This chain's CDR3 is CASSLGVASMGSGANVLTF. Written as DNA, the CDR3 is TGTGCCAGCAGCTTAGGAGTAGCCTCAATGGGGTCTGGGGCCAACGTCCTGACTTTC.

This clonotype has only a few counts. V usage is TRBV20-1 and J usage is TRBJ2-4; D remains unclear. The V gene lost 3 bases and the J gene lost 0 bases, with 6 bases spanning the gap. This CDR3 has 13 amino acids. Germline V gene data show CDR1 as DFQATT and CDR2 as SNEGSKA (reference sequence). The DNA of the CDR3 is TGCAGTGCTAGGGTCTTAGCCAAAAACATTCAGTACTTC. It yields the protein CSARVLAKNIQYF.

This clonotype turned up a few times. The CDR3, as DNA: TGTGCCAGCAGTTGGACCGGTTCAACTAATGAAAAACTGTTTTTT. The encoded protein is CASSWTGSTNEKLFF. The chain is built from TRBV12-3 or TRBV12-4 and TRBJ1-4; D gene unclear. The CDR3 is 15 residues long. The V gene lost 4 bases and the J gene lost 0 bases, with 9 bases spanning the gap.

The rearrangement joins TRBV6-1 to TRBJ2-5, with D unclear. The V end lost 5 bases, the J end lost 4 bases, and 8 bases lay between the germline ends. The CDR3 has 12 residues. Germline loops: CDR1 MNHNS, CDR2 SASEGT. The DNA for the CDR3 is TGTGCCAGCAGTCCGGACCTAGAGACCCAGTACTTC. Its protein is CASSPDLETQYF.

This sequence joins TRBV7-8 and TRBJ2-7; maybe TRBD2 (5 bases). This CDR3 has 14 amino acids. V dropped 4 bases and J dropped 1 base, with 11 bases sitting between them. Germline assignment: CDR1 SGHVS and CDR2 FQNEAQ. CDR3 protein: CASSSAGRSYEQYV. Written as DNA, the CDR3 is TGTGCCAGCAGCTCCGCGGGTAGGTCCTACGAGCAGTACGTC.

This clonotype appeared a few times. The rearrangement uses TRBV6-1 and TRBJ2-3; D remains ambiguous. Germline loops: CDR1 MNHNS, CDR2 SASEGT. Between the trimmed V and J ends, which lost 1 base and 3 bases, there was a span of 14 bases. This CDR3 contains 16 residues. CDR3 loop: CASSEDPGSLTDTQYF. Here the CDR3 DNA reads TGTGCCAGCAGTGAAGACCCGGGTAGCTTAACAGATACGCAGTATTTT.

This clonotype has more than one count but fewer than ten. This sequence joins TRBV7-9 and TRBJ1-2; D is uncertain. The CDR3 is 16 residues long. V was trimmed by 0 bases and J by 4 bases, leaving 15 bases between them. Per the germline V gene, CDR1 is SEHNR and CDR2 is FQNEAQ (reference sequence). CDR3 DNA sequence: TGTGCCAGCAGCTTAGCTTGGCAGGAGGACTTCTATGGCTACACCTTC. Its protein is CASSLAWQEDFYGYTF.

The J gene is TRBJ1-1, the V gene TRBV27; 8 nucleotides agree with TRBD1. This CDR3 comprises 13 residues. Germline V gene data show CDR1 as MNHEY and CDR2 as SMNVEV (reference sequence). V shed 5 bases and J 8 bases; nucleotides not matched to a gene: 7. The CDR3 sequence is CASSVTTGGEAFF. CDR3 sequence (DNA): TGTGCCAGCAGTGTAACAACAGGGGGGGAAGCTTTCTTT.

The chain links TRBV19 to TRBJ1-2; D possibly corresponds to TRBD1 (5 bases). CDR1 and CDR2 from the germline V gene are LNHDA and SQIVND (reference sequence). The CDR3 runs 17 residues. Between the trimmed V and J ends, which lost 3 bases and 1 base, there was a span of 18 bases. This CDR3 reads CASSMVVKTELNYGYTF. The CDR3 coding sequence is TGTGCCAGTAGTATGGTAGTTAAGACAGAACTTAACTATGGCTACACCTTC. The full variable domain, rest sourced from reference TRBV19 and TRBJ1-2, is DGGITQSPKYLFRKEGQNVTLSCEQNLNHDAMYWYRQDPGQGLRLIYYSQIVNDFQKGDIAEGYSVSREKKESFPLTVTSAQKNPTAFYLCASSMVVKTELNYGYTFGSGTRLTVV.

CDR3 sequence: CASSPGADGYTF. DNA of the CDR3: TGTGCCAGCAGCCCGGGAGCTGATGGCTACACCTTC. The rearrangement joins TRBV7-8 to TRBJ1-2, with D unclear. The V end lost 5 bases, the J end lost 6 bases, and 10 bases lay between the germline ends. Germline V gives CDR1 SGHVS, CDR2 FQNEAQ. The CDR3 sequence is 12 residues long.

This clonotype was found many times. The J gene is TRBJ2-1, the V gene TRBV7-3, with D unclear. V lost 6 bases, J lost 0 bases, and 12 bases lay in between. The germline V gene has CDR1 SGHTA and CDR2 FQGTGA. The CDR3 consists of 15 residues. CDR3 sequence reads: CASSLGLSSYNEQFF. Written as DNA, the CDR3 is TGTGCCAGCAGTTTAGGATTAAGCTCCTACAATGAGCAGTTCTTC.

This clonotype was detected only a few times. V and J are TRBV12-3 or TRBV12-4 and TRBJ2-2; 9 bases are a match to TRBD2. The CDR3 covers 16 residues. V gave up 3 bases and J gave up 1 base; unmatched junction bases: 3. The CDR3, as DNA: TGTGCCAGCAGTTTTCCTAGCGGGGTGAACACCGGGGAGCTGTTTTTT. This gives the protein CASSFPSGVNTGELFF.

This chain connects TRBV20-1 to TRBJ2-1; either TRBD1 or TRBD2 may fit D (6 bases each). CDR3 size: 12 residues. Germline CDR1 reads DFQATT; CDR2 reads SNEGSKA (reference sequence). CDR3 loop: CSLGGFYNEQFF. CDR3 DNA sequence: TGCAGCCTGGGGGGCTTCTACAATGAGCAGTTCTTC.

The CDR3, as DNA: TGTGCCAGCAGTGCCCGGGACAGGGGCTACAATGAGCAGTTCTTC. Amino acids: CASSARDRGYNEQFF. The gene calls are TRBV27 and TRBJ2-1, with 10 bases aligning to TRBD1. The CDR3 sequence is 15 residues long. Germline V gene sequence: CDR1 MNHEY, CDR2 SMNVEV (reference sequence). Trimming at V came to 5 bases and at J to 3 bases, leaving 4 bases not matched to a gene.

Comment on this clonotype: One end of the junction does not line up with germline, which may come from a read error. The V call is TRBV4-1, the J call TRBJ2-2, with TRBD2 matching over 8 bases. CDR1 and CDR2 from the germline V gene are MGHRA and YSYEKL. This CDR3 spans 18 amino acids. This CDR3 reads CASSQEQAGAFVTGELFF. The CDR3, as DNA: TGTGCCAGCAGCCAAGAACAAGCGGGGGCCTTCGTGACCGGGGAGCTGTTTTTT.

The sample holds one count of this clonotype. Written as DNA, the CDR3 is TGTGCCAGCAACCGGGGGGCGGGGGGGGGTGAGCAGTACTTC. This gives the protein CASNRGAGGGEQYF. This chain connects TRBV27 to TRBJ2-7, with TRBD2 identical over 9 bases. CDR3 length: 14 residues. Germline assignment: CDR1 MNHEY and CDR2 SMNVEV (reference sequence). The V gene end was trimmed by 7 bases and the J gene end by 7 bases; junction bases not matched to a gene: 11.

For this clonotype: A much bigger clone sits one base away, suggesting this may be a read error. The chain couples TRBV6-2 or TRBV6-3 to TRBJ1-5; TRBD1 matches 9 bases. The CDR3 consists of 15 residues. With V trimmed by 2 bases and J by 3 bases, 2 bases remained unmatched. Looked up from germline, CDR1 is MNHEY and CDR2 is SVGEGT. CDR3 sequence (DNA): TGTGCCAGCAGTTACGGGACAGGGTACAATCAGCCCCAGCATTTT. Protein: CASSYGTGYNQPQHF.

This clonotype appeared a few times. The chain recombines TRBV5-6 with TRBJ1-1; 8 bases map to TRBD1. V lost 5 bases, J lost 5 bases, and 8 bases stayed unmatched. The CDR3 contains 14 residues. Per the germline V gene, CDR1 is SGHDT and CDR2 is YYEEEE. This chain's CDR3 is CASSYQGAETEAFF. The DNA of the CDR3 is TGTGCCAGCAGTTACCAGGGGGCTGAAACTGAAGCTTTCTTT.

This clonotype was detected many times. The chain combines TRBV7-8 with TRBJ1-1; D unclear. The CDR3 is 14 amino acids. V was trimmed by 2 bases and J by 1 base, leaving 8 bases between them. Per germline, CDR1 SGHVS and CDR2 FQNEAQ. For the CDR3, the DNA is TGTGCCAGCAGCTTAATCGGGCAGAACACTGAAGCTTTCTTT. Translation gives CASSLIGQNTEAFF.

This clonotype has a handful of counts. V gene TRBV7-2 combines with J gene TRBJ1-1; a weak D match, TRBD1 (5 bases). The CDR3 has 16 amino acids. Trimming left V 3 bases short and J 6 bases short, with 20 bases between. Germline CDR1 is SGHTA and CDR2 is FQGNSA. The CDR3 loop is CASSFPPEGSSPEAFF. The CDR3 coding sequence is TGTGCCAGCAGCTTCCCCCCGGAGGGGTCGTCCCCTGAAGCTTTCTTT.